This entry describes one T cell receptor beta chain. Its specificity is unknown. This sample was taken from a study of neoadjuvant anti-PD-1 for oral cavity cancer. Study summary: Around day 43, patients without progression received a fourth nivolumab dose before surgery. General study findings and limits: Treg/Th17 ratio rose with pretreatment blood and fell with post-treatment tumor TCRbeta clonality. Non-responders to neoadjuvant nivolumab had significantly more clonal PBMC T cells than responders.

Data came from immunoSEQ multiplex PCR; TCRdb stores just in-frame clones and leaves some out. The profile shows 15,000 to 20,000 clones, about 61% of them singletons. Germline-derived CDR1 and CDR2 are GTSNPN and SVGIG (reference sequence). The CDR3 is 14 amino acids. V was shortened by 1 base and J by 1 base, with 10 bases between the two germline ends. V and J are TRBV30 and TRBJ1-1; possible D gene TRBD1, 6 bases. The sequence came from a person aged 40 to 85 with oral cavity squamous cell carcinoma. This sample comprised PBMCs, obtained before nivolumab (anti-PD-1) treatment. CDR3 sequence: CAWSGGGWNTEAFF. CDR3 bases: TGTGCCTGGAGTGGAGGGGGTTGGAACACTGAAGCTTTCTTT.